The 7 T cell receptor beta chains below come from one sample, sequenced in a study of blood T cell repertoires in COVID-19. Profiled with immunoSEQ multiplex PCR; TCRdb holds only in-frame clones, not every one. The table lists about 40,000 clones, around 77% of them singletons. The sequencing sample was made of peripheral blood. All receptors derive from a man older than 75 with active or convalescent COVID-19.

CDR3 region: CASSLGEGAGGPSDTQYF. The CDR3 region has the DNA TGTGCCAGCAGCTTAGGCGAGGGGGCGGGAGGGCCTTCAGATACGCAGTATTTT. This chain joins TRBV11-3 and TRBJ2-3, with 9 bases matching TRBD2. The CDR3 length is 18 residues. Germline loops: CDR1 SGHNT, CDR2 YENEEA. After removal of 1 base from V and 4 bases from J, the junction contained 12 bases not matched to a gene.

CDR3 loop: CATRGLLSYEQYF. The CDR3 DNA reads as TGTGCCACCAGGGGCCTTTTGTCCTACGAGCAGTACTTC. V gene TRBV24-1 combines with J gene TRBJ2-7; D gene uncertain. Germline-derived CDR1 and CDR2 are KGHDR and SFDVKD. The CDR3 sequence is 13 residues long. V dropped 7 bases and J dropped 1 base, with 10 bases sitting between them.

The rearrangement links TRBV5-1 to TRBJ2-3; 8 positions agree with TRBD2. V shed 0 bases and J 2 bases; nucleotides not matched to a gene: 11. This CDR3 comprises 18 residues. Germline CDR1 and CDR2: SGHRS and YFSETQ. CDR3 sequence: CASSLEAGRAGDTDTQYF. The CDR3 DNA reads as TGCGCCAGCAGCTTGGAGGCCGGGAGGGCCGGGGACACAGATACGCAGTATTTT.

For the CDR3, the DNA is TGTGCCAGCAGCAGTCGAGTGGGGGCCCAAGAGACCCAGTACTTC. Protein product: CASSSRVGAQETQYF. The genes are TRBV9 and TRBJ2-5, with D perhaps matching TRBD1 (6 bases). V lost 4 bases, J lost 1 base, and 14 bases lay in between. CDR3 length: 15 residues. In germline, CDR1 is SGDLS, CDR2 YYNGEE.

The CDR3 loop is CASSGDRGNIQYF. CDR3 DNA: TGTGCCAGCAGCGGGGACAGGGGGAACATTCAGTACTTC. The rearrangement uses TRBV11-2 and TRBJ2-4; 11 bases agree with TRBD1. CDR1 and CDR2 (germline): SGHAT, FQNNGV. Trimming took 5 bases from V and 7 from J; bases not matched to a gene: 1. This CDR3 has 13 amino acids.

The CDR3 nucleotides read TGCAGTGCTAGTGGGGCGGGGACTAGCACAGATACGCAGTATTTT. Its protein is CSASGAGTSTDTQYF. This chain links TRBV20-1 with TRBJ2-3, with D perhaps matching TRBD2 (6 bases). The CDR3 is made up of 15 amino acids. V dropped 3 bases and J dropped 0 bases, with 13 bases sitting between them. Germline lookup yields CDR1 DFQATT and CDR2 SNEGSKA (reference sequence).

The chain carries TRBV29-1 and TRBJ2-7, with TRBD1 matching over 9 bases. The CDR3 length is 14 residues. V was pared by 7 bases and J by 1 base, with 8 bases of the junction left unmatched. The germline CDR1 and CDR2 sequences are SQVTM and ANQGSEA. The CDR3 DNA reads as TGCAGCGGTATCCGGGGACAGGGTTCCTACGAGCAGTACTTC. It translates to CSGIRGQGSYEQYF.